This entry describes one T cell receptor (beta chain). Participants were aged about 18 to 90 years, lived in roughly 23 US areas, and enrolled virtually. Clinical histories supplied by participants themselves formed the basis of cohort assignment. These data belong to a study of blood T cell repertoires in COVID-19. At the level of the study: PBMCs, B-cell-depleted T cells, or T cells were the source of the cDNA or gDNA that made up the material.

Looked up from germline, CDR1 is SGDLS and CDR2 is YYNGEE. V was shortened by 3 bases and J by 5 bases, with 14 bases between the two germline ends. CDR3 length equals 15 residues. As handled by the study authors: Estimated nucleated cell counts came from reference gene primer amplification. Profiling relied on immunoSEQ multiplex PCR, and the TCRdb table lists in-frame clones only, not all of them. V and J calls and clone size come straight from that table; D and trimming were deduced from the DNA. This sample has about 190,000 clones, with 70% to 85% found just once. This receptor was obtained from a woman aged 30 to 39 who had recovered from COVID-19. J is TRBJ1-4 and V is TRBV9; TRBD1 is a possible D gene (6 bases). Sequenced material: PBMCs or T cells enriched from blood (not recorded which). The CDR3 DNA reads as TGTGCCAGCAGCGCCCTGGACAGTCAGAATGAAAAACTGTTTTTT. It codes for CASSALDSQNEKLFF.